The rows below give T cell receptor beta chains drawn from one sample of a study of blood T cell repertoires in COVID-19. The repertoire was sequenced with immunoSEQ multiplex PCR; TCRdb's copy has only in-frame clones and lacks some. The table lists some 150,000 clones, around 87% of them singletons. The specimen was peripheral blood. Every receptor here comes from a man aged 45-60 years who had recovered from COVID-19. The CDR3 runs from the conserved cysteine through the conserved F or W.

j_call: TRBJ2-7; v_call: TRBV20-1; cdr3_aa: CSASAGQGGYF
j_call: TRBJ2-7; v_call: TRBV27; cdr3_aa: CASSSTGGGYEQYF
j_call: TRBJ1-2; v_call: TRBV19; cdr3_aa: CASSIAGQGNYGYTF
j_call: TRBJ2-2; v_call: TRBV4-2; cdr3_aa: CASSLPGTQNTGELFF
j_call: TRBJ1-1; v_call: TRBV6-1; cdr3_aa: CASSESQGANTEAFF
j_call: TRBJ2-2; v_call: TRBV12-3/TRBV12-4; cdr3_aa: CASRTLYTGELFF
j_call: TRBJ2-7; v_call: TRBV5-5; cdr3_aa: CASSLGPGQGSYEQYF
j_call: TRBJ1-2; v_call: TRBV6-2/TRBV6-3; cdr3_aa: CASSYSSMLAGGNYGYTF
j_call: TRBJ1-4; v_call: TRBV7-6; cdr3_aa: CASSLGDGGASEKLFF
j_call: TRBJ2-7; v_call: TRBV5-1; cdr3_aa: CASSLVYAYEQYF
j_call: TRBJ2-5; v_call: TRBV6-2/TRBV6-3; cdr3_aa: CASSPIAETQYF
j_call: TRBJ1-5; v_call: TRBV7-2; cdr3_aa: CASSRQGLSNQPQHF
j_call: TRBJ1-4; v_call: TRBV3-1/TRBV3-2; cdr3_aa: CASSQAGVYEKLFF
j_call: TRBJ2-7; v_call: TRBV19; cdr3_aa: CASSSVRDRGTYEQYF
j_call: TRBJ1-1; v_call: TRBV6-5; cdr3_aa: CASSYSVGLPTEAFF
j_call: TRBJ1-5; v_call: TRBV3-1/TRBV3-2; cdr3_aa: CASSPQGHSNQPQHF
j_call: TRBJ1-2; v_call: TRBV7-9; cdr3_aa: CASSPPDRGRGSYTF
j_call: TRBJ2-7; v_call: TRBV19; cdr3_aa: CASSRDSPYEQYF
j_call: TRBJ2-7; v_call: TRBV5-1; cdr3_aa: CASSLELAGDEQYF
j_call: TRBJ1-2; v_call: TRBV10-3; cdr3_aa: CAISETDRGNYGYTF
j_call: TRBJ1-6; v_call: TRBV7-6; cdr3_aa: CASSLGTPLEYNSPLHF
j_call: TRBJ1-2; v_call: TRBV11-2; cdr3_aa: CASSLSPDSQSYGYTF
j_call: TRBJ1-6; v_call: TRBV6-6; cdr3_aa: CASSSTDRGDNSPLHF
j_call: TRBJ1-2; v_call: TRBV10-3; cdr3_aa: CAISPDRGGYGYTF
j_call: TRBJ2-5; v_call: TRBV7-8; cdr3_aa: CASSLGRTTQETQYF
j_call: TRBJ1-1; v_call: TRBV5-6; cdr3_aa: CASSPDRVNTEAFF
j_call: TRBJ2-7; v_call: TRBV2; cdr3_aa: CASSVSLTGSPYEQYF
j_call: TRBJ2-2; v_call: TRBV7-6; cdr3_aa: CASSRGLAGANTGELFF
j_call: TRBJ2-7; v_call: TRBV7-8; cdr3_aa: CASSIKQGYEQYF
j_call: TRBJ1-1; v_call: TRBV12-3/TRBV12-4; cdr3_aa: CASSSQGRTEAFF
j_call: TRBJ2-1; v_call: TRBV4-3; cdr3_aa: CASSQARGGPYNEQFF
j_call: TRBJ1-3; v_call: TRBV5-1; cdr3_aa: CASSLSPRQGLSGNTIYF
j_call: TRBJ2-5; v_call: TRBV10-3; cdr3_aa: CAISEEKRAGETQYF
j_call: TRBJ2-1; v_call: TRBV6-2/TRBV6-3; cdr3_aa: CASSDRLAGGKSSYNEQFF
j_call: TRBJ2-7; v_call: TRBV7-9; cdr3_aa: CASSWTGYEQYF
j_call: TRBJ2-7; v_call: TRBV7-6; cdr3_aa: CASSQQGGSYEQYF
j_call: TRBJ2-5; v_call: TRBV4-3; cdr3_aa: CASSQDTGKETQYF
j_call: TRBJ2-7; v_call: TRBV5-1; cdr3_aa: CASSPTGGAYEQYF
j_call: TRBJ1-6; v_call: TRBV3-1/TRBV3-2; cdr3_aa: CASSPQGPESTPLHF
j_call: TRBJ1-1; v_call: TRBV11-3; cdr3_aa: CASSLVGGGTTIDTEAFF
j_call: TRBJ1-2; v_call: TRBV19; cdr3_aa: CASSRDRGNYGYTF
j_call: TRBJ1-1; v_call: TRBV11-2; cdr3_aa: CASSYRVTEAFF
j_call: TRBJ1-3; v_call: TRBV2; cdr3_aa: CASRAAYSSSGNTIYF
j_call: TRBJ2-7; v_call: TRBV11-3; cdr3_aa: CASSLTPPLGGAYEQYF
j_call: TRBJ1-2; v_call: TRBV2; cdr3_aa: CASSQTELYGYTF
j_call: TRBJ2-1; v_call: TRBV5-6; cdr3_aa: CASSLGQGQTYNEQFF
j_call: TRBJ2-1; v_call: TRBV2; cdr3_aa: CASSEARAGGLNNEQFF
j_call: TRBJ1-1; v_call: TRBV6-5; cdr3_aa: CASRPMTGLPGEAFF
j_call: TRBJ2-2; v_call: TRBV5-1; cdr3_aa: CASSLMASGVTGELFF
j_call: TRBJ2-1; v_call: TRBV19; cdr3_aa: CASSMGRGGNEQFF
j_call: TRBJ1-1; v_call: TRBV7-3; cdr3_aa: CASSDNGVNTEAFF
j_call: TRBJ1-1; v_call: TRBV10-3; cdr3_aa: CAISYRQGLEAFF
j_call: TRBJ1-1; v_call: TRBV12-3/TRBV12-4; cdr3_aa: CASSDQGDTEAFF
j_call: TRBJ1-2; v_call: TRBV15; cdr3_aa: CATSTSGDTGYTF
j_call: TRBJ2-4; v_call: TRBV2; cdr3_aa: CASSEQGGKNIQYF
j_call: TRBJ2-7; v_call: TRBV11-2; cdr3_aa: CASSLSSGVPSYEQYF
j_call: TRBJ1-1; v_call: TRBV5-4; cdr3_aa: CASGTPEAFF
j_call: TRBJ1-2; v_call: TRBV30; cdr3_aa: CFCGTVDYGYTF
j_call: TRBJ2-3; v_call: TRBV4-2; cdr3_aa: CASSLGTSGASTDTQYF
j_call: TRBJ2-3; v_call: TRBV4-3; cdr3_aa: CASSQTQGATDTQYF